This is a list of T cell receptor beta chains from one sample in a study of T cells in narcolepsy. This table comes from immunoSEQ multiplex PCR, and its TCRdb copy is limited to in-frame clones, with some not included. This sample has approximately 28,000 clones, with roughly 74% found just once. The specimen was CD45RA- memory CD4+ T cells from PBMCs. The receptors derive from a human donor with narcolepsy. Both conserved end residues are part of each CDR3. The D gene is left open where the match is weak. Clone size is given for some rows only: seen once, a few or many times, or a class if the clone is expanded.

clone size	D gene	V gene	J gene	CDR3 protein	CDR3 DNA
once	.	TRBV6-5	TRBJ1-1	CASRPLWGTEAFF	TGTGCCAGCAGACCTCTTTGGGGCACTGAAGCTTTCTTT
.	TRBD2	TRBV7-2	TRBJ2-7	CASSPRLAGAEQYF	TGTGCCAGCAGCCCTCGACTAGCGGGGGCTGAGCAGTACTTC
few	.	TRBV7-9	TRBJ2-3	CASSSEADTQYF	TGTGCCAGCAGCTCCGAAGCAGATACGCAGTATTTT
once	TRBD2	TRBV5-1	TRBJ2-3	CASSLVLAGISDTQYF	TGCGCCAGCAGCTTGGTATTAGCGGGGATCTCAGATACGCAGTATTTT
.	.	TRBV5-5	TRBJ1-5	CASSSTEGLSNQPQHF	TGTGCCAGCAGCTCGACTGAGGGCCTTAGCAATCAGCCCCAGCATTTT
.	.	TRBV9	TRBJ1-3	CASSVGFGGGENTIYF	TGTGCCAGCAGCGTAGGGTTCGGGGGTGGGGAAAACACCATATATTTT
.	.	TRBV10-2	TRBJ2-7	CASRVPPSYEQYF	TGCGCCAGCCGGGTTCCACCATCCTACGAGCAGTACTTC
.	TRBD2	TRBV6-5	TRBJ2-1	CASSRLAGEDNEQFF	TGTGCCAGCAGTCGACTAGCGGGGGAGGACAATGAGCAGTTCTTC
.	TRBD1	TRBV5-4	TRBJ2-7	CASSPPGQPYEQYF	TGTGCCAGCAGCCCCCCGGGACAGCCCTACGAGCAGTACTTC
.	TRBD2	TRBV2	TRBJ2-1	CASNLGGGPHNEQFF	TGTGCCAGCAACCTCGGGGGGGGCCCCCACAATGAGCAGTTCTTC
.	TRBD2	TRBV10-1	TRBJ2-3	CASSPRLAGGTDTQYF	TGCGCCAGCAGCCCCCGACTAGCGGGGGGCACAGATACGCAGTATTTT
once	TRBD1	TRBV9	TRBJ1-2	CASSNDRGYGYTF	TGTGCCAGCAGCAATGACAGGGGATATGGCTACACCTTC
.	TRBD1	TRBV7-2	TRBJ1-4	CASSLGQGRVEKLFF	TGTGCCAGCAGCCTCGGACAGGGGAGAGTTGAAAAACTGTTTTTT
.	.	TRBV30	TRBJ1-1	CAWSVKSEAFF	TGTGCCTGGAGTGTAAAGTCTGAAGCTTTCTTT
.	TRBD1	TRBV27	TRBJ1-5	CASRIKGTASNQPQHF	TGTGCCAGCAGAATAAAAGGGACAGCGAGCAATCAGCCCCAGCATTTT
.	.	TRBV5-1	TRBJ2-4	CASSGGDVKNIQYF	TGCGCCAGCAGCGGTGGGGACGTAAAAAACATTCAGTACTTC
.	TRBD1	TRBV5-1	TRBJ1-1	CASSFTGGTEAFF	TGCGCCAGCAGCTTCACAGGGGGCACTGAAGCTTTCTTT
.	TRBD1	TRBV6-1	TRBJ1-2	CASSGALGTGVGGYTF	TGTGCCAGCAGTGGGGCCTTAGGGACAGGGGTTGGTGGCTACACCTTC
once	TRBD1	TRBV5-4	TRBJ2-3	CASSLDSRGLTDTQYF	TGTGCCAGCAGCTTGGATTCCAGGGGGCTTACAGATACGCAGTATTTT
few	TRBD1	TRBV5-1	TRBJ2-7	CASSVTGTGAIYEQYF	TGCGCCAGCAGCGTAACCGGGACAGGGGCGATATACGAGCAGTACTTC
.	.	TRBV25-1	TRBJ2-4	CASSEGGKNIQYF	TGTGCCAGCAGTGAGGGAGGTAAAAACATTCAGTACTTC
few	TRBD1	TRBV2	TRBJ1-1	CASSVTGISEAFF	TGTGCCAGCAGTGTGACAGGGATCTCTGAAGCTTTCTTT
.	TRBD2	TRBV15	TRBJ2-1	CATSRVGTSGGNYNEQFF	TGTGCCACCAGCAGAGTTGGGACTAGCGGGGGGAACTACAATGAGCAGTTCTTC
.	.	TRBV11-3	TRBJ2-1	CASSSYSYNEQFF	TGTGCCAGCAGCTCCTACTCCTACAATGAGCAGTTCTTC
.	TRBD2	TRBV14	TRBJ2-1	CASSQVLAGGRQFF	TGTGCCAGCAGCCAAGTACTAGCGGGGGGGCGCCAGTTCTTC
.	.	TRBV7-7	TRBJ2-5	CASSPRVSEETQYF	TGTGCCAGCAGCCCACGGGTCTCGGAAGAGACCCAGTACTTC
.	.	TRBV10-2	TRBJ2-5	CASSASLGTQETQYF	TGCGCCAGCAGTGCTTCACTGGGGACCCAAGAGACCCAGTACTTC
few	TRBD1	TRBV6-5	TRBJ2-7	CASSYSGQGAREQYF	TGTGCCAGCAGTTACTCGGGACAGGGGGCGCGGGAGCAGTACTTC
.	.	TRBV21-1	TRBJ1-6	CASSIPGRTTSYNSPLHF	TGTGCCAGCAGCATACCGGGACGGACAACCTCCTATAATTCACCCCTCCACTTT
.	TRBD2	TRBV18	TRBJ2-4	CASSPPGTSGGINIQYF	TGTGCCAGCTCACCACCGGGGACTAGCGGGGGGATCAACATTCAGTACTTC
.	.	TRBV6-5	TRBJ1-1	CASSYSGTGYLTEAFF	TGTGCCAGCAGTTACTCTGGAACAGGTTATCTGACTGAAGCTTTCTTT
.	.	TRBV5-5	TRBJ1-6	CASSYTPGENSPLHF	TGTGCCAGCAGCTATACCCCAGGAGAGAATTCACCCCTCCACTTT
.	TRBD1	TRBV18	TRBJ2-7	CASSPGTGGRGEQYF	TGTGCCAGCTCACCGGGTACAGGGGGTCGGGGCGAGCAGTACTTC
.	TRBD1	TRBV27	TRBJ1-6	CASSLRQGARNSPLHF	TGTGCCAGCAGTTTGAGACAGGGGGCGAGGAATTCACCCCTCCACTTT
.	TRBD1	TRBV2	TRBJ2-2	CASSEIGQGAAGELFF	TGTGCCAGCAGTGAAATAGGACAGGGGGCGGCCGGGGAGCTGTTTTTT
few	.	TRBV18	TRBJ1-1	CASSTTRATEAFF	TGTGCCAGCTCCACCACCAGGGCAACTGAAGCTTTCTTT
.	TRBD1	TRBV15	TRBJ1-6	CATSSRQGLINSPLHF	TGTGCCACCAGCAGCAGACAGGGCCTAATTAATTCACCCCTCCACTTT
.	.	TRBV30	TRBJ2-5	CAWRNSWGEQYF	TGTGCCTGGAGGAACAGTTGGGGGGAGCAGTACTTC
once	.	TRBV5-3	TRBJ1-5	CARSLNQPQHF	TGTGCCAGAAGCTTAAATCAGCCCCAGCATTTT
.	TRBD1	TRBV6-1	TRBJ1-2	CASREDRAGGYTF	TGTGCCAGCAGGGAGGACAGGGCTGGAGGCTACACCTTC
few	TRBD1	TRBV7-2	TRBJ1-4	CASSLTGQGYEKLFF	TGTGCCAGCAGCCTTACGGGACAGGGTTATGAAAAACTGTTTTTT
.	.	TRBV6-6	TRBJ2-6	CASSYSGSGANVLTF	TGTGCCAGCAGTTACTCTGGGTCTGGGGCCAACGTCCTGACTTTC
once	.	TRBV10-2	TRBJ1-2	CASRPQGRDNGYTF	TGCGCCAGCAGACCTCAGGGTAGGGATAATGGCTACACCTTC
.	TRBD2	TRBV6-5	TRBJ2-2	CASGTSGGNTGELFF	TGTGCCAGCGGGACTAGCGGGGGGAACACCGGGGAGCTGTTTTTT
.	TRBD2	TRBV5-4	TRBJ2-3	CASSQDSGEYTQYF	TGTGCCAGCAGCCAAGATAGCGGGGAGTATACGCAGTATTTT
.	TRBD2	TRBV2	TRBJ2-3	CASKRTTSGFTDTQYF	TGTGCCAGCAAGCGGACGACTAGCGGCTTCACAGATACGCAGTATTTT
.	.	TRBV7-2	TRBJ1-1	CASSLNSQIAQGAFF	TGTGCCAGCAGCTTAAATTCTCAGATTGCACAGGGCGCTTTCTTT
once	.	TRBV6-6	TRBJ1-5	CASRSGSSSNQPQHF	TGTGCCAGCAGATCGGGTTCGTCTAGCAATCAGCCCCAGCATTTT
.	.	TRBV7-2	TRBJ2-7	CASSMDSYEQYF	TGTGCCAGCAGCATGGACTCCTACGAGCAGTACTTC
once	.	TRBV7-8	TRBJ1-2	CASSLLQGYGYTF	TGTGCCAGCAGCTTATTACAGGGCTATGGCTACACCTTC
.	TRBD1	TRBV5-1	TRBJ2-7	CASSLGGTGLYEQYF	TGCGCCAGCAGCTTGGGCGGGACAGGGCTCTACGAGCAGTACTTC
once	.	TRBV4-3	TRBJ1-2	CASSQPTGPRNYGYTF	TGCGCCAGCAGCCAACCTACAGGCCCCCGCAACTATGGCTACACCTTC
.	.	TRBV18	TRBJ2-7	CASHQDGGYEQYF	TGTGCCAGCCATCAGGACGGGGGCTACGAGCAGTACTTC
few	TRBD2	TRBV7-3	TRBJ2-1	CASSLRLAGGQDEQFF	TGTGCCAGCAGCTTAAGGCTAGCGGGGGGGCAGGATGAGCAGTTCTTC
.	.	TRBV27	TRBJ2-5	CASSPRWGSETQYF	TGTGCCAGCAGTCCCCGGTGGGGATCAGAGACCCAGTACTTC
.	.	TRBV6-1	TRBJ1-6	CASSADRTNSPLHF	TGTGCCAGCAGCGCCGACAGGACGAATTCACCCCTCCACTTT
.	TRBD1	TRBV5-1	TRBJ1-2	CASSGQGMGGYTF	TGCGCCAGCAGCGGACAGGGGATGGGTGGCTACACCTTC